This TCR beta chain was profiled in a study of T-cell reconstitution after alpha-beta-depleted transplantation in children. Concerning this clonotype itself: This may be a read error, as it is one base from a much larger clone.

A library of TCRbeta sequences, prepared with unique molecular identifiers, was generated. TCRdb passed the PCR reads through MiXCR, listing each CDR3 protein once. In the table there are around 87,000 distinct CDR3 sequences, roughly 8% of which are singletons. This specimen consisted of PBMCs from the stem cell graft donor, obtained from the stem cell graft. This TCR came from a human donor who donated a stem cell graft to a child with congenital amegakaryocytic thrombocytopenia.

This chain's CDR3 is CASTWTSGNSEQFF. The CDR3 DNA reads as TGTGCCAGCACTTGGACTAGCGGGAACTCTGAGCAGTTCTTC. The gene calls are TRBV2 and TRBJ2-1, with 12 bases identical to TRBD2. The germline V gene encodes CDR1 SNHLY and CDR2 FYNNEI. Trimming at V came to 7 bases and at J to 9 bases, leaving 7 bases not matched to a gene. The CDR3 covers 14 residues.